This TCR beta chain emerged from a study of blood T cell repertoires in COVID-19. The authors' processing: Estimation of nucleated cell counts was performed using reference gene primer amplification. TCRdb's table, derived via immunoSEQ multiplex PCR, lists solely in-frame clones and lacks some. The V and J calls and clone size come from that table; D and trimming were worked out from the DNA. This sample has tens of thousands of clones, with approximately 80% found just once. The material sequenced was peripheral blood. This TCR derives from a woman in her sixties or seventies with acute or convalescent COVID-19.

The CDR3 loop is CASSDDALRDRVLVDGYTF. The CDR3 nucleotides are TGTGCCAGCAGTGATGATGCCCTCCGGGACAGGGTATTAGTTGATGGCTACACCTTC. This chain links TRBV2 with TRBJ1-2, with 9 bases that match TRBD1. The CDR3 totals 19 residues. V lost 3 bases, J lost 6 bases, and 20 bases stayed unmatched. CDR1 and CDR2 (germline): SNHLY, FYNNEI.